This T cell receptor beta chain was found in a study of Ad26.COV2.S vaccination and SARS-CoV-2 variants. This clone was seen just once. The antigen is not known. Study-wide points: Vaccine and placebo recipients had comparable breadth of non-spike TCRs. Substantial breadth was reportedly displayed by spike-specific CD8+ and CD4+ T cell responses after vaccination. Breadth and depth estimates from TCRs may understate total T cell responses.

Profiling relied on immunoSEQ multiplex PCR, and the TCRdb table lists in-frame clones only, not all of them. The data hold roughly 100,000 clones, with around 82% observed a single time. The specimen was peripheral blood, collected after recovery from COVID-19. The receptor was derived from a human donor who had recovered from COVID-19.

CDR3 DNA sequence: TGCGCCAGCAGCTTGGCTCCGGTCGGGGGATTCAGCTCTGGGGCCAACGTCCTGACTTTC. It translates to CASSLAPVGGFSSGANVLTF. The V and J genes are TRBV5-1 and TRBJ2-6; maybe TRBD2 (6 bases). Trimming left V 0 bases short and J 0 bases short, with 19 bases between. The CDR3 is made up of 20 amino acids. Germline V gene lookup returns CDR1 SGHRS and CDR2 YFSETQ.